The clone carrying this TCR beta chain was observed a handful of times. cDNA synthesis used the whole RNA isolate, giving expressed TCRB sequences. Assay used: immunoSEQ multiplex PCR; TCRdb lists only in-frame clones, some missing. Seen here are fewer than 650,000 clones, 15% observed once, and the top ten hold approximately 0.093%. This specimen comes from a study of beta chain features in type 1 diabetes. Material: naive CD4+ T cells from blood. The receptor's source is a man aged 18 to 35 in good health.

In DNA, the CDR3 is TGTGCCAGCAGCTTAATAGGAATAGCTGGCGCAGATACGCAGTATTTT. Protein: CASSLIGIAGADTQYF. The V and J genes are TRBV11-1 and TRBJ2-3; D not resolved. CDR1 and CDR2 from the germline V gene are SGHAT and FQDESV (reference sequence). The CDR3 consists of 16 residues. The ends were cut back, 2 bases at V and 4 bases at J, with 16 bases in the middle.